The 9 T cell receptor beta chains below come from one sample, sequenced in a study of T-cell memory formation after mild COVID-19. TCRdb re-analysed the 5' RACE reads in MiXCR, keeping a single row per CDR3 protein. The table has 250,000 or so distinct CDR3 sequences, more than 8% seen once. The source material was PBMCs or a T cell subset sorted from them (not recorded which). The receptors come from a man between 18 and 29 years old who had mild COVID-19 (a few samples of this study predate the infection). Cell type and time point are not known.

This clonotype has ten or more counts. J is TRBJ1-2 and V is TRBV10-3; D is uncertain. From germline, CDR1 is ENHRY and CDR2 SYGVKD. V lost 0 bases, J lost 0 bases, and 11 bases lay in between. This CDR3 region has 16 residues. CDR3 in amino acids: CAISESEATANYGYTF. CDR3 nucleotide sequence: TGTGCCATCAGTGAGTCAGAGGCCACAGCTAACTATGGCTACACCTTC.

This clonotype was detected many times. The genes are TRBV10-3 and TRBJ1-5, with D maybe TRBD1 (5 bases). Germline V gene data show CDR1 as ENHRY and CDR2 as SYGVKD. The CDR3 sequence is 14 residues long. Trimming pared 0 bases from V and 6 bases from J, leaving 9 bases between. The chain's CDR3 is CAISESGGVQPQHF. CDR3 in DNA: TGTGCCATCAGTGAGTCGGGAGGGGTTCAGCCCCAGCATTTT.

This clonotype was seen ten or more times. The CDR3 protein is CASSAQDFTGELFF. In DNA form, the CDR3 reads TGCGCCAGCAGCGCCCAGGACTTCACCGGGGAGCTGTTTTTT. The chain uses TRBV5-1 and TRBJ2-2, with D maybe TRBD2 (5 bases). Germline V gene data show CDR1 as SGHRS and CDR2 as YFSETQ. Trimming pared 4 bases from V and 4 bases from J, leaving 11 bases between. This CDR3 contains 14 residues. Full variable domain (remainder filled in from reference TRBV5-1 and TRBJ2-2): KAGVTQTPRYLIKTRGQQVTLSCSPISGHRSVSWYQQTPGQGLQFLFEYFSETQRNKGNFPGRFSGRQFSNSRSEMNVSTLELGDSALYLCASSAQDFTGELFFGEGSRLTVL.

The chain has TRBV9 and TRBJ2-1, with a possible D match to TRBD1 (6 bases). This CDR3 comprises 14 residues. CDR1 is SGDLS, CDR2 YYNGEE, per germline. Trimming shortened V by 2 bases and J by 3 bases, and 9 bases separated the two germline ends. The CDR3 loop reads CASSVRQDYNEQFF. DNA for the CDR3: TGTGCCAGCAGCGTCCGACAGGACTACAATGAGCAGTTCTTC.

The table lists this clonotype with many counts. This chain connects TRBV7-2 to TRBJ2-7; D possibly matches TRBD1 or TRBD2 (5 bases each). Trimming pared 7 bases from V and 6 bases from J, leaving 19 bases between. CDR1 and CDR2 (germline): SGHTA, FQGNSA. This CDR3 has 14 amino acids. The DNA of the CDR3 is TGTGCCAGCACCTCGACGGGGCATGGAGGCGAGCAGTACTTC. As protein: CASTSTGHGGEQYF.

This clonotype was seen ten or more times. The chain is built from TRBV5-1 and TRBJ1-2; unclear D gene. Germline V gene data show CDR1 as SGHRS and CDR2 as YFSETQ. V dropped 4 bases and J dropped 8 bases, with 15 bases sitting between them. The CDR3 loop spans 13 amino acids. The CDR3 DNA follows: TGCGCCAGCAGCAAATTACAACTAGGCGGCTACACCTTC. Protein sequence: CASSKLQLGGYTF.

At least ten counts were recorded for this clonotype. The chain is built from TRBV12-3 or TRBV12-4 and TRBJ2-3, with TRBD2 identical over 7 bases. V shed 6 bases and J 1 base; nucleotides not matched to a gene: 7. The CDR3 sequence is 15 residues long. CDR3 protein: CASSSSAGGTDTQYF. For the CDR3, the DNA is TGTGCCAGCAGCTCAAGTGCGGGGGGCACAGATACGCAGTATTTT.

This chain joins TRBV7-3 and TRBJ2-1; D perhaps matches TRBD2 (6 bases). CDR3 length: 14 amino acids. The V and J ends lost 0 bases and 9 bases respectively, with 12 bases between them. Germline V gives CDR1 SGHTA, CDR2 FQGTGA. CDR3 residues: CASSLTVSGGEQFF. The DNA for the CDR3 is TGTGCCAGCAGCTTAACGGTTTCCGGGGGTGAGCAGTTCTTC.

This clonotype came up a few times. The chain recombines TRBV28 with TRBJ1-1; D call uncertain. CDR1 and CDR2 (germline): MDHEN, SYDVKM. Trimming pared 4 bases from V and 0 bases from J, leaving 12 bases between. CDR3 length: 15 residues. Here the CDR3 reads CASSYLRAMNTEAFF. CDR3 DNA: TGTGCCAGCAGTTACTTGAGGGCGATGAACACTGAAGCTTTCTTT.